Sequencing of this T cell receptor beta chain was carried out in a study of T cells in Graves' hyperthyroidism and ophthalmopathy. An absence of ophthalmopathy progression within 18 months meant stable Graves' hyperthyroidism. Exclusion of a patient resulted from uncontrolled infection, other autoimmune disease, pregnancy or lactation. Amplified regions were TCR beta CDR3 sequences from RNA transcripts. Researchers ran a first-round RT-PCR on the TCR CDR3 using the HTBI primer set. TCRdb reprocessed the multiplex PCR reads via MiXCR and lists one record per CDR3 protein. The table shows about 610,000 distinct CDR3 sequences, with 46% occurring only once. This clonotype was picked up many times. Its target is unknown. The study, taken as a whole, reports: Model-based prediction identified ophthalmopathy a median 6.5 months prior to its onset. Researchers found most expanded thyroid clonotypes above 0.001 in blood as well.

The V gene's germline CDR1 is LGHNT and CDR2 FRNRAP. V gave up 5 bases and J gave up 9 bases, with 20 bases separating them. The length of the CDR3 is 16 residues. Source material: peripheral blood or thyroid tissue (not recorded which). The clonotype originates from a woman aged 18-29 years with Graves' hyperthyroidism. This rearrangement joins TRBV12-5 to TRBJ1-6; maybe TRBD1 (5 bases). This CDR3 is CASGPTRTPGGSPLHF. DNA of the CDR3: TGTGCTAGTGGTCCTACCCGGACACCGGGCGGTTCACCCCTCCACTTT.